A selection of T cell receptor beta chains follows, all from one sample in a study of glioma-infiltrating T cells after dendritic cell vaccination. Repertoires were generated with immunoSEQ multiplex PCR, while TCRdb's copy carries only in-frame clones and drops some. The repertoire holds about 65,000 clones, with roughly 86% as singletons. Source: blood, taken after dendritic cell vaccination. The receptor source for this set is a human donor with glioblastoma. Both conserved end residues are part of each CDR3. The D gene is left open where the match is weak. Expanded clones get a size class; other rows say once, few or many, or leave the size out.

d_gene,abundance,v_gene,j_gene,CDR3nt,CDR3aa
TRBD2,.,TRBV7-2,TRBJ2-1,TGTGCCAGCAGCCCCGGTGGACTAGCGCGGCACGAGCAGTTCTTC,CASSPGGLARHEQFF
TRBD2,.,TRBV2,TRBJ2-3,TGTGCCAGCAGTGGAGGGACTAGGGGCCCTAGCACAGATACGCAGTATTTT,CASSGGTRGPSTDTQYF
TRBD1,.,TRBV19,TRBJ2-1,TGTGCCAGTAGTGCCGGGACAGGGGGATTTTCCCCCTCCTACAATGAGCAGTTCTTC,CASSAGTGGFSPSYNEQFF
.,.,TRBV4-3,TRBJ1-1,TGCGCCAGCAGCCAAGAACCACAGGGCACTGAAGCTTTCTTT,CASSQEPQGTEAFF
TRBD1,few,TRBV6-1,TRBJ2-7,TGTGCCAGCAGTGATAAGATCGGGACAGGGGACGAGCAGTACTTC,CASSDKIGTGDEQYF
.,.,TRBV25-1,TRBJ1-4,TGTGCCAGCAGTCGAGGACGGGGGGTTAATGAAAAACTGTTTTTT,CASSRGRGVNEKLFF
.,few,TRBV18,TRBJ1-1,TGTGCCAGCTCAGAGGACATGAACACTGAAGCTTTCTTT,CASSEDMNTEAFF
.,.,TRBV6-6,TRBJ1-2,TGTGCCAGCAGTTTTCCGGACAGCTATGGCTACACCTTC,CASSFPDSYGYTF
TRBD1,.,TRBV11-2,TRBJ2-5,TGTGCCAGCAGCCCACCCAACAGGGGCCCCCAAGAGACCCAGTACTTC,CASSPPNRGPQETQYF
.,.,TRBV29-1,TRBJ2-7,TGCAGCGTTGAAATCGACACAAGGCCCTACGAGCAGTACTTC,CSVEIDTRPYEQYF
.,.,TRBV6-1,TRBJ1-4,TGTGCCAGCAGTGGAGGTTCCCTGATGGCTGAAAAACTGTTTTTT,CASSGGSLMAEKLFF
.,.,TRBV19,TRBJ1-2,TGTGCCAGTAGATCCCCTGGGGGGGGCCAGAGCTATGGCTACACCTTC,CASRSPGGGQSYGYTF
.,.,TRBV5-1,TRBJ2-5,TGCGCCAGCAGCTTGGCCCCGGGAGTGGAGACCCAGTACTTC,CASSLAPGVETQYF
TRBD1,few,TRBV10-2,TRBJ2-3,TGCGCCAGCAGTGATAACAGGGGATGGGGAGATACGCAGTATTTT,CASSDNRGWGDTQYF
TRBD2,once,TRBV4-3,TRBJ2-1,TGCGCCAGCAGCCTCGTAGCAGGGGGCGGGCTAGCGGGAGGAAGTGAGCAGTTCTTC,CASSLVAGGGLAGGSEQFF
.,.,TRBV10-1,TRBJ1-5,TGCGCCAGCAGTGCCCCCGGTCAGCCCCAGCATTTT,CASSAPGQPQHF
TRBD2,.,TRBV5-1,TRBJ2-5,TGCGCCAGCAGCTTAGCGGGAGATGTAGAGACCCAGTACTTC,CASSLAGDVETQYF
.,few,TRBV7-9,TRBJ1-4,TGTGCCAGCAGCTCACGGGCCGCGGGGACTAATGAAAAACTGTTTTTT,CASSSRAAGTNEKLFF
.,.,TRBV6-5,TRBJ2-7,TGTGCCAGCAGCTTACTACAGGACTCCTACGAGCAGTACTTC,CASSLLQDSYEQYF
.,.,TRBV11-2,TRBJ1-2,TGTGCCAGCACCCCTTTCGGCAGGGGTGGATATGGCTACACCTTC,CASTPFGRGGYGYTF
TRBD1,.,TRBV19,TRBJ1-4,TGTGCCAGTAGTAGGCTACACGGACAGGGGGCAACTAATGAAAAACTGTTTTTT,CASSRLHGQGATNEKLFF
.,.,TRBV6-4,TRBJ2-7,TGTGCCAGCAGTGACTCTGACACTAGGAACCCGAAAACCTACGAGCAGTACTTC,CASSDSDTRNPKTYEQYF
.,.,TRBV28,TRBJ2-3,TGTGCCAGCAGTTTGCGGGGAAGTAGGGTTACAGATACGCAGTATTTT,CASSLRGSRVTDTQYF
.,.,TRBV14,TRBJ2-5,TGTGCCAGCAGCCAACGAGGGTTCGAGACCCAGTACTTC,CASSQRGFETQYF
.,.,TRBV5-5,TRBJ1-1,TGTGCCAGCAGCTTTGGACTGCTGAACACTGAAGCTTTCTTT,CASSFGLLNTEAFF
.,.,TRBV2,TRBJ1-4,TGTGCCAGCAGGCAACAGGGCGCAACTAATGAAAAACTGTTTTTT,CASRQQGATNEKLFF
.,.,TRBV18,TRBJ1-4,TGTGCCAGCTCACCGCTAGGAACGATTAAAGGGGAAGAAAAACTGTTTTTT,CASSPLGTIKGEEKLFF
TRBD1,.,TRBV5-5,TRBJ1-2,TGTGCCAGCAGCGTCAGGGGGGTCTATGGCTACACCTTC,CASSVRGVYGYTF
TRBD1,.,TRBV27,TRBJ2-7,TGTGCCAGCAGCCCGTCGGGACAGGGTATTGGCGAGCAGTACTTC,CASSPSGQGIGEQYF
TRBD1,.,TRBV4-3,TRBJ2-6,TGCGCCAGCAGCCAAGATATGGACAGGGGGCTTTCTGGGGCCAACGTCCTGACTTTC,CASSQDMDRGLSGANVLTF
.,few,TRBV19,TRBJ1-1,TGTGCCAGTAGTATAGTCGGGGGATACACTGAAGCTTTCTTT,CASSIVGGYTEAFF
.,once,TRBV9,TRBJ1-2,TGTGCCAGCAGCGTAAAAATACAGGGAAGTTATGGCTACACCTTC,CASSVKIQGSYGYTF
TRBD2,.,TRBV4-3,TRBJ2-1,TGCGCCAGCAGCCAAGATGGGAGACTAGCCGGCGAGCAGTTCTTC,CASSQDGRLAGEQFF
.,.,TRBV19,TRBJ1-4,TGTGCCAGTAGTATCCTGGCCCCCACAACTAATGAAAAACTGTTTTTT,CASSILAPTTNEKLFF
TRBD1,.,TRBV5-5,TRBJ2-2,TGTGCCAGCAGCCCTTATGGGACAGGGTTCACCGGGGAGCTGTTTTTT,CASSPYGTGFTGELFF
.,once,TRBV11-2,TRBJ1-2,TGTGCCAGCAGCTATCCCTTCCGCAGGGGAAATTCTGGCTACACCTTC,CASSYPFRRGNSGYTF
.,.,TRBV28,TRBJ1-1,TGTGCCAGCAGTTTGGTACAGAACACTGAAGCTTTCTTT,CASSLVQNTEAFF
.,.,TRBV7-9,TRBJ1-2,TGTGCCAGCAGCTGGGGCAACTATGGCTACACCTTC,CASSWGNYGYTF
.,.,TRBV6-5,TRBJ1-4,TGTGCCAGCAGTTACTCCGGGGGGCGTAATGAAAAACTGTTTTTT,CASSYSGGRNEKLFF
.,.,TRBV2,TRBJ2-6,TGTGCCAGCAGTGGCGGGCCAGGGGAGCCCCCCGAGCTCTCTGGGGCCAACGTCCTGACTTTC,CASSGGPGEPPELSGANVLTF
.,.,TRBV27,TRBJ1-1,TGTGCCAGCAGTTTGGGCCGGAACACTGAAGCTTTCTTT,CASSLGRNTEAFF
TRBD1,.,TRBV4-2,TRBJ2-7,TGTGCCAGCAGCCTCCAAACGAACCCCGGGACAGGGGGCTACGAGCAGTACTTC,CASSLQTNPGTGGYEQYF
TRBD2,.,TRBV19,TRBJ2-1,TGTGCCAGTAGTACGGGGGGATGGAGCTCCTACAATGAGCAGTTCTTC,CASSTGGWSSYNEQFF
.,.,TRBV30,TRBJ1-6,TGTGCCTGGAGTGCTCCCGGTAGACCCCTCCACTTT,CAWSAPGRPLHF
.,once,TRBV7-9,TRBJ1-3,TGTGCCAGCAGCTTAGCGGGGGCAGGGATCTCTGGAAACACCATATATTTT,CASSLAGAGISGNTIYF
.,.,TRBV6-1,TRBJ2-5,TGTGCCAGCTCCTTGGGGGTGACAGGGACGGGGGAGCAGTACTTC,CASSLGVTGTGEQYF
.,.,TRBV7-2,TRBJ2-2,TGTGCCAGCAGCGCCAGGGGTGGCGGGGAGCTGTTTTTT,CASSARGGGELFF
.,once,TRBV12-5,TRBJ2-7,TGTGCTAGTGGTCAGGCGACAGCTAAAGCCCTCGAGCAGTACTTC,CASGQATAKALEQYF